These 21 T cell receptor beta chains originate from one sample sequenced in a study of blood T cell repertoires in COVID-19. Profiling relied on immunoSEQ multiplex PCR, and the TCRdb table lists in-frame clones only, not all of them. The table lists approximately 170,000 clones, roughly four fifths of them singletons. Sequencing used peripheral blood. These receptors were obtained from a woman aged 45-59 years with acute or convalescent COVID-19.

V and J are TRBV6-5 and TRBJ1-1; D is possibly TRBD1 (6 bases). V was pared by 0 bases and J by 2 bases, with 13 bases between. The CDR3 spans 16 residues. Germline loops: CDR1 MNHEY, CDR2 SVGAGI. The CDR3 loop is CASSYSPQGFNTEAFF. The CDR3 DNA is TGTGCCAGCAGTTACTCGCCCCAGGGGTTTAACACTGAAGCTTTCTTT.

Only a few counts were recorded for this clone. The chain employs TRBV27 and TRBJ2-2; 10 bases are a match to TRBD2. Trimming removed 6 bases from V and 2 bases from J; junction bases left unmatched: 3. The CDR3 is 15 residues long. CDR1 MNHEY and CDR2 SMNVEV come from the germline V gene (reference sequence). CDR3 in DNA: TGTGCCAGCAGACTAGCGGGATATAACACCGGGGAGCTGTTTTTT. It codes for CASRLAGYNTGELFF.

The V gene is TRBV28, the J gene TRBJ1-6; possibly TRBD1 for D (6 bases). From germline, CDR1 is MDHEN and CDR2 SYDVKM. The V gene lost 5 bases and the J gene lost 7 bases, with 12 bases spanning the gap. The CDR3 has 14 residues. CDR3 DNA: TGTGCCAGCAGTCATAGACAGGTCAATTCACCCCTCCACTTT. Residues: CASSHRQVNSPLHF.

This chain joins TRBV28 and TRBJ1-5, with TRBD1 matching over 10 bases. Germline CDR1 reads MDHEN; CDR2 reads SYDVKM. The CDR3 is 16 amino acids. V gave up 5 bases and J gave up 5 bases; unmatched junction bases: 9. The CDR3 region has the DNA TGTGCCAGCAGTCAGCGAGCCGGGACAGGGGATCAGCCCCAGCATTTT. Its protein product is CASSQRAGTGDQPQHF.

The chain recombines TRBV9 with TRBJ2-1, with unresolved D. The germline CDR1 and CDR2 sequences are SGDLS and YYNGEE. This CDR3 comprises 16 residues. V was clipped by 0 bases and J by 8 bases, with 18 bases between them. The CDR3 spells CASSVGPIPGQDEQFF. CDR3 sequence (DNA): TGTGCCAGCAGCGTAGGTCCCATTCCAGGTCAGGATGAGCAGTTCTTC.

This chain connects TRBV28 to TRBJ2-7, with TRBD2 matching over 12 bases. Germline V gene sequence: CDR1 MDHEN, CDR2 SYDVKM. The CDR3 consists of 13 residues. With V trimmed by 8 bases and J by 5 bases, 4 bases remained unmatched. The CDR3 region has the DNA TGTGCCAGCCGGACTAGCGGGACCCACGAGCAGTACTTC. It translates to CASRTSGTHEQYF.

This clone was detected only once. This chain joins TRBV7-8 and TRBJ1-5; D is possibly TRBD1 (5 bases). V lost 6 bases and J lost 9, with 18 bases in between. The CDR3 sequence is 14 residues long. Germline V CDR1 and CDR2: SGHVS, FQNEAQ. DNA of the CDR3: TGTGCCAGCAGTTCAGACAGCGCAGTATCGCCCCAGCATTTT. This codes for CASSSDSAVSPQHF.

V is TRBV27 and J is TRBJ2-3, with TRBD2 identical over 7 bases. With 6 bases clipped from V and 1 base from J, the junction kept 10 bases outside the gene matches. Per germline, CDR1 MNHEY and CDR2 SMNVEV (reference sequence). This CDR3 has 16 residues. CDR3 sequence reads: CASSSLASLGTDTQYF. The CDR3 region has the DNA TGTGCCAGCAGCTCACTAGCGTCCTTGGGCACAGATACGCAGTATTTT.

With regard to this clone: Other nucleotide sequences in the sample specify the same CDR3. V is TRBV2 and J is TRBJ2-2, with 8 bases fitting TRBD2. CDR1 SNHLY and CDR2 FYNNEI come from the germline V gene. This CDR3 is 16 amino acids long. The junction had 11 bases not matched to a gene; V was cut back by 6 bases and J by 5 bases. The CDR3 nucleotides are TGTGCCAGCAGAGATACCGGGGGGGGGCGGACCGGGGAGCTGTTTTTT. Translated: CASRDTGGGRTGELFF.

For the CDR3, the DNA is TGTGCCAGTAGTAATGTCGAGGGGGTAGGTGTTAGTGAGCAGTTCTTC. As protein: CASSNVEGVGVSEQFF. This chain uses TRBV19 with TRBJ2-1, with D perhaps matching TRBD1 (6 bases). V lost 4 bases and J 9 bases, leaving 22 bases between the germline ends. CDR3 size: 16 residues. Germline V gene data show CDR1 as LNHDA and CDR2 as SQIVND (reference sequence). The whole variable domain, filled in from reference TRBV19 and TRBJ2-1, reads DGGITQSPKYLFRKEGQNVTLSCEQNLNHDAMYWYRQDPGQGLRLIYYSQIVNDFQKGDIAEGYSVSREKKESFPLTVTSAQKNPTAFYLCASSNVEGVGVSEQFFGPGTRLTVL.

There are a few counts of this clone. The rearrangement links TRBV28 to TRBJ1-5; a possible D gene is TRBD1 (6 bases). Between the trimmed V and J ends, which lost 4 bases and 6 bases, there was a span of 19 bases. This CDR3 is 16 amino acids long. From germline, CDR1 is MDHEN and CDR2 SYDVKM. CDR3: CASSSLLTGGAQPQHF. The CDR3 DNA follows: TGTGCCAGCAGTTCCCTTCTGACAGGAGGAGCTCAGCCCCAGCATTTT.

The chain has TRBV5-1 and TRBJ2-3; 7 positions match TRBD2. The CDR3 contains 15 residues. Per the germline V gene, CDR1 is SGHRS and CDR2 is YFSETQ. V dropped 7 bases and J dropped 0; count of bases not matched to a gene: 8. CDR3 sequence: CASHNIAGSTDTQYF. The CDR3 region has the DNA TGCGCCAGCCACAACATAGCGGGCAGCACAGATACGCAGTATTTT.

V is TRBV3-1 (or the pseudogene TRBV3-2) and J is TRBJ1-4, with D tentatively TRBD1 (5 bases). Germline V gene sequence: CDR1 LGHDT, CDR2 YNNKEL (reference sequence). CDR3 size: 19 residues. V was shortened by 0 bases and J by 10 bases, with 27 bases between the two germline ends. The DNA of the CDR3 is TGTGCCAGCAGCCAAGATTTTTGGCGGGGGATCTCGGAGGGAGGAAAACTGTTTTTT. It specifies CASSQDFWRGISEGGKLFF.

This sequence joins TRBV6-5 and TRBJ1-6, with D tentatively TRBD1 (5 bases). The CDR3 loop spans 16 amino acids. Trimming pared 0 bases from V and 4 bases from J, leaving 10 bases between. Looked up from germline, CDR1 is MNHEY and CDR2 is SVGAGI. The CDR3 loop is CASSYSYTGYNSPLHF. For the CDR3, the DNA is TGTGCCAGCAGTTACTCGTATACAGGTTATAATTCACCCCTCCACTTT.

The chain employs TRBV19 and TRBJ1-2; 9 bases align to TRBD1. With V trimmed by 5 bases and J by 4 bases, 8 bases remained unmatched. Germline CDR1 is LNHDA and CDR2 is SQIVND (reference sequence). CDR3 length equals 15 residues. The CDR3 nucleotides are TGTGCCAGTAGTGTAACAGGGGGCGCAGGCTATGGCTACACCTTC. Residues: CASSVTGGAGYGYTF.

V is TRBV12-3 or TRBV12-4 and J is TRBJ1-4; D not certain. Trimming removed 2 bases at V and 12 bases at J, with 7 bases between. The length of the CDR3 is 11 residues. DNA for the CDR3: TGTGCCAGCAGTTTAAGAGGAGAACTGTTTTTT. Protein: CASSLRGELFF.

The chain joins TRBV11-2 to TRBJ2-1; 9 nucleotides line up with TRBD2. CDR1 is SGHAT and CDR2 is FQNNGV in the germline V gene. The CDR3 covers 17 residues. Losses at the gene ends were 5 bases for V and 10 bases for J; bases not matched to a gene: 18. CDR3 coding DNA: TGTGCCAGCAGCCGCACTCTTAAACCGGGACTAGCAAACGAGCAGTTCTTC. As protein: CASSRTLKPGLANEQFF.

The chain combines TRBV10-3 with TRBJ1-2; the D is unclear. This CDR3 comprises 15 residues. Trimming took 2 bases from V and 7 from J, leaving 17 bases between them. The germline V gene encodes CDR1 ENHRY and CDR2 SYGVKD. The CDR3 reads CAISEITAFAAGYTF. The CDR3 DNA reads TGTGCCATCAGTGAGATTACAGCCTTTGCCGCTGGCTACACCTTC.

The CDR3 reads CASSRYGGGRRGEQFF. CDR3 nucleotides: TGTGCCAGCAGCCGATATGGGGGCGGGAGGCGTGGTGAGCAGTTCTTC. The rearrangement links TRBV28 to TRBJ2-1; 8 bases are a match to TRBD2. V shed 6 bases, J shed 9 bases, and the junction held 16 bases outside the gene matches. The CDR3 has 16 residues. Germline-derived CDR1 and CDR2 are MDHEN and SYDVKM. Filled out from reference TRBV28 and TRBJ2-1, the complete variable domain reads DVKVTQSSRYLVKRTGEKVFLECVQDMDHENMFWYRQDPGLGLRLIYFSYDVKMKEKGDIPEGYSVSREKKERFSLILESASTNQTSMYLCASSRYGGGRRGEQFFGPGTRLTVL.

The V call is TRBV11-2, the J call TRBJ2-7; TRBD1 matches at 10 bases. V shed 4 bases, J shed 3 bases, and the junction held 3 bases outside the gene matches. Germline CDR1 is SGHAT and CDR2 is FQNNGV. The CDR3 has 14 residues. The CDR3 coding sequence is TGTGCCAGCAGCTCGAGGGACAGGGGCTACGAGCAGTACTTC. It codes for CASSSRDRGYEQYF.

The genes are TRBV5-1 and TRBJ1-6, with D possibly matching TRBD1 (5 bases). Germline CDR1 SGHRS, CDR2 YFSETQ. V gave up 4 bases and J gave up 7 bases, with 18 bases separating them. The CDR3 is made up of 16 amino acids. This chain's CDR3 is CASSRSSGVANSPLHF. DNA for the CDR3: TGCGCCAGCAGCCGCTCTTCGGGGGTTGCCAATTCACCCCTCCACTTT.